A single sample gave rise to the 20 T cell receptor beta chains below, sequenced in a study of glioma-infiltrating T cells after dendritic cell vaccination (TCRdb year 2016). Sample time point, as interpreted from the label and publication: after dendritic cell vaccination, including at tumor progression/relapse. Library creation used the immunoSEQ multiplex PCR assay. Drawn from immuneACCESS, this table holds only the in-frame rearrangements with V and J called that TCRdb kept. Clones are partly lost; checked studies trace under half to an unresolved V gene and leave the rest unexplained. The sample table records about 91,000 clones; more than 80% of these occur just once. The ten largest account for 2.1% of the sample. Specimen: blood, collected after dendritic cell vaccination. These receptors came from a human donor with glioblastoma.

This rearrangement joins TRBV5-1 to TRBJ2-2; 12 bases match TRBD1. CDR3 length: 17 residues. J was trimmed by 5 bases and V by 3 bases; bases with no gene match: 8. CDR1 is SGHRS, CDR2 YFSETQ, per germline. The CDR3 nucleotides are TGCGCCAGCAGCTCGGGGGGACAGGGGGCGCGAACCGGGGAGCTGTTTTTT. It yields the protein CASSSGGQGARTGELFF.

CDR3 loop: CASSGIDRFRPFGYTF. The CDR3 bases are TGTGCCAGCAGCGGGATCGACAGGTTTCGGCCCTTCGGCTACACCTTC. This chain uses TRBV9 with TRBJ1-2; D is perhaps TRBD1 (6 bases). Germline V gene lookup returns CDR1 SGDLS and CDR2 YYNGEE. CDR3 length equals 16 residues. The V and J ends lost 3 bases and 8 bases respectively, with 23 bases between them.

The rearrangement uses TRBV6-5 and TRBJ2-7, with a tentative D call TRBD1 (6 bases). V dropped 7 bases and J dropped 5 bases, with 21 bases sitting between them. There are 15 residues in the CDR3. From germline, CDR1 is MNHEY and CDR2 SVGAGI. The DNA for the CDR3 is TGTGCCAGCACCCTACCGGGCATACAGGGTAACGAGCAGTACTTC. Protein sequence: CASTLPGIQGNEQYF.

This chain joins TRBV5-6 and TRBJ2-3, with D unclear. The V end lost 0 bases, the J end lost 4 bases, and 6 bases lay between the germline ends. The CDR3 is 13 residues long. CDR1 and CDR2 (germline): SGHDT, YYEEEE. In DNA, the CDR3 is TGTGCCAGCAGCTTGGAGTCAGCAGATACGCAGTATTTT. Residues: CASSLESADTQYF.

The J gene is TRBJ2-2, the V gene TRBV28, with 10 bases identical to TRBD2. This CDR3 contains 17 residues. CDR1 MDHEN and CDR2 SYDVKM come from the germline V gene. Trimming removed 2 bases from V and 7 bases from J; junction bases left unmatched: 10. The CDR3 is CASSLRLAGETGGELFF. DNA of the CDR3: TGTGCCAGCAGTTTACGGCTAGCGGGAGAAACTGGCGGGGAGCTGTTTTTT.

This chain joins TRBV4-1 and TRBJ1-1; D remains unclear. Between the trimmed V and J ends, which lost 3 bases and 10 bases, there was a span of 21 bases. This CDR3 contains 15 residues. Germline CDR1 MGHRA, CDR2 YSYEKL. Here the CDR3 reads CASSHPSYETSAAFF. DNA for the CDR3: TGCGCCAGCAGCCATCCCTCCTACGAAACTTCTGCAGCTTTCTTT.

The rearrangement links TRBV6-1 to TRBJ1-4, with D possibly being TRBD1 (6 bases). V lost 1 base, J lost 5 bases, and 11 bases lay in between. Germline CDR1 and CDR2: MNHNS and SASEGT. The length of the CDR3 is 15 residues. CDR3 nucleotides: TGTGCCAGCAGTGAAGTCACGGGGGGCAATGAAAAACTGTTTTTT. The encoded protein is CASSEVTGGNEKLFF.

The CDR3, as DNA: TGTGCCAGCAGTGTCAGGTACACCGGGGAGCTGTTTTTT. It is translated as CASSVRYTGELFF. J is TRBJ2-2 and V is TRBV6-1; D unclear. Germline CDR1 reads MNHNS; CDR2 reads SASEGT. The CDR3 consists of 13 residues. Trimming stripped 4 bases from V and 3 bases from J, with 6 bases between.

This chain joins TRBV7-8 and TRBJ2-1; TRBD2 agrees at 11 bases. From germline, CDR1 is SGHVS and CDR2 FQNEAQ. Unmatched junction bases numbered 8, after V lost 5 bases and J lost 5 bases. The CDR3 consists of 16 residues. The DNA of the CDR3 is TGTGCCAGCAGCCCGGGACTAGCGGAGGCACACAATGAGCAGTTCTTC. This translates into CASSPGLAEAHNEQFF.

This clone was recorded a few times. The chain has TRBV6-5 and TRBJ2-1, with 7 nucleotides matching TRBD1. Germline CDR1 reads MNHEY; CDR2 reads SVGAGI. J was trimmed by 5 bases and V by 7 bases; bases with no gene match: 11. This CDR3 has 15 amino acids. CDR3 sequence: CASNLQGSRNNEQFF. CDR3 nucleotides: TGTGCCAGCAACCTACAGGGGAGTAGGAACAATGAGCAGTTCTTC.

This chain connects TRBV6-1 to TRBJ2-7, with a weak D call TRBD1 (6 bases). Looked up from germline, CDR1 is MNHNS and CDR2 is SASEGT. V dropped 6 bases and J dropped 5 bases, with 11 bases sitting between them. There are 12 residues in the CDR3. CDR3 loop: CASRKQGHEQYV. In DNA, the CDR3 is TGTGCCAGCAGGAAACAGGGTCACGAGCAGTACGTC.

This chain connects TRBV5-6 to TRBJ1-1; tentatively, D is TRBD1 (5 bases). This CDR3 is 14 amino acids long. Trimming took off 5 bases at V and 1 base at J, with 12 bases between the two ends. Germline V lookup: CDR1 SGHDT, CDR2 YYEEEE. The CDR3: CASSWGLPNTEAFF. In DNA, the CDR3 is TGTGCCAGCAGTTGGGGACTTCCGAACACTGAAGCTTTCTTT.

The chain joins TRBV6-6 to TRBJ1-1; D is ambiguous. Germline V gene data show CDR1 as MNHNY and CDR2 as SVGAGI (reference sequence). The CDR3 contains 13 residues. Trimming took 2 bases from V and 4 from J, leaving 8 bases between them. The CDR3 DNA reads TGTGCCAGCAGTTACGAGGTGGTCACTGAAGCTTTCTTT. As protein: CASSYEVVTEAFF.

The rearrangement joins TRBV30 to TRBJ2-1; D possibly corresponds to TRBD2 (6 bases). V was shortened by 5 bases and J by 7 bases, with 15 bases between the two germline ends. The CDR3 runs 13 residues. From germline, CDR1 is GTSNPN and CDR2 SVGIG (reference sequence). CDR3 nucleotide sequence: TGTGCCTGGCGCGGGATATATAAAAATGAGCAGTTCTTC. This codes for CAWRGIYKNEQFF.

This clone was seen a handful of times. This chain uses TRBV6-1 with TRBJ1-6; D ambiguous. Looked up from germline, CDR1 is MNHNS and CDR2 is SASEGT. The CDR3 is made up of 16 amino acids. V shed 3 bases and J shed 5 bases, with 14 bases lying between them. The DNA for the CDR3 is TGTGCCAGCAGTGAGAAAGAACGGAGTGATAATTCACCCCTCCACTTT. Translating it yields CASSEKERSDNSPLHF.

The rearrangement uses TRBV11-1 and TRBJ1-1, with 9 positions matching TRBD1. Germline CDR1 reads SGHAT; CDR2 reads FQDESV (reference sequence). The CDR3 is 15 residues long. Trimming cost V 1 base and J 6 bases; bases outside gene matches: 6. For the CDR3, the DNA is TGTGCCAGCAGCTTAGGGACAGGGGCCGGGGCTGAAGCTTTCTTT. Protein sequence: CASSLGTGAGAEAFF.

The CDR3 reads CASRSIGTGGGGTDTQYF. CDR3 DNA: TGTGCCAGCAGGTCGATCGGGACAGGGGGCGGAGGCACAGATACGCAGTATTTT. The rearrangement links TRBV5-4 to TRBJ2-3, with 12 bases matching TRBD1. This CDR3 is 18 amino acids long. Germline CDR1 SGHNT, CDR2 YYREEE (reference sequence). V dropped 5 bases and J dropped 1; count of bases not matched to a gene: 11.

This sequence joins TRBV12-5 and TRBJ2-7; 10 bases are shared with TRBD1. V lost 2 bases and J lost 2; bases outside the gene matches: 15. Per germline, CDR1 LGHNT and CDR2 FRNRAP. The CDR3 has 19 residues. CDR3 residues: CASGLPPKPGTGVAYEQYV. The CDR3 region has the DNA TGTGCTAGTGGTTTGCCACCAAAGCCCGGGACAGGGGTTGCCTACGAGCAGTACGTC.

The chain combines TRBV6-5 with TRBJ1-3, with D perhaps TRBD1 (5 bases). CDR1 and CDR2 from the germline V gene are MNHEY and SVGAGI. There are 13 residues in the CDR3. Trimming left V 0 bases short and J 7 bases short, with 7 bases between. The CDR3 coding sequence is TGTGCCAGCAGTTACTCGTCAGGGAACACCATATATTTT. It translates to CASSYSSGNTIYF.

Concerning this clone: The same CDR3 also results from other DNA sequences found in this sample. V is TRBV19 and J is TRBJ1-5; the D is unclear. Germline V gives CDR1 LNHDA, CDR2 SQIVND (reference sequence). V was shortened by 1 base and J by 5 bases, with 9 bases between the two germline ends. The CDR3 length is 14 residues. CDR3 residues: CASSIGGQDQPQHF. The CDR3 DNA reads TGTGCCAGTAGTATAGGAGGGCAAGATCAGCCCCAGCATTTT. The variable domain in full, completed from reference TRBV19 and TRBJ1-5, reads DGGITQSPKYLFRKEGQNVTLSCEQNLNHDAMYWYRQDPGQGLRLIYYSQIVNDFQKGDIAEGYSVSREKKESFPLTVTSAQKNPTAFYLCASSIGGQDQPQHFGDGTRLSIL.